The rows below give T cell receptor beta chains drawn from one sample of a study of identical twins. TCRdb called the 5' RACE reads again in MiXCR, with one record for every CDR3 protein. The table shows about 210,000 distinct CDR3 sequences, with roughly 10% occurring only once. The sample was memory (CD45RO+) T cells sorted from blood. These receptor sequences come from a woman aged 18-29 years in good health. CDR3s include the opening cysteine and the closing phenylalanine or tryptophan. A D gene is named only where the DNA matches it firmly. For some rows the clone size is stated as once, few or many, or as a class when expanded; others skip it.

D gene	V gene	J gene	clone size	CDR3 DNA	CDR3 protein
TRBD2	TRBV12-3/TRBV12-4	TRBJ2-7	many	TGTGCCAGCACCCAACGACTAGCGGGAGTTGGAGACGAGCAGTACTTC	CASTQRLAGVGDEQYF
.	TRBV7-8	TRBJ2-1	once	TGTGCCAGCAGCCCAACTCTTAGGGGGAGGGGGACCTCCTACAATGAGCAGTTCTTC	CASSPTLRGRGTSYNEQFF
TRBD1	TRBV20-1	TRBJ2-5	few	TGCAGTGCTGCGGACAGGGTCCAAGAGACCCAGTACTTC	CSAADRVQETQYF
TRBD1	TRBV5-6	TRBJ1-2	.	TGTGCCAGCAGCTACCAGGACAGGGAAAACAGCTATGGCTACACCTTC	CASSYQDRENSYGYTF
.	TRBV10-3	TRBJ2-1	.	TGTGCCATCAGTGAGGCCCTCAGGGGAGAGTTCTTC	CAISEALRGEFF
.	TRBV10-3	TRBJ1-2	.	TGTGCCAACTGGCAAACCAACTATGGCTACACCTTC	CANWQTNYGYTF
TRBD1	TRBV6-1	TRBJ2-7	.	TGTGCCAGCAGTACGGGACAGACACCCTACGAGCAGTACTTC	CASSTGQTPYEQYF
TRBD2	TRBV12-3/TRBV12-4	TRBJ2-2	few	TGTGCCAGCAGGCTAGCCGGGACTAGATCCCCCGGGGAGCTGTTTTTT	CASRLAGTRSPGELFF
.	TRBV29-1	TRBJ2-3	.	TGCAGCGTCCGGACGAGCACAGATACGCAGTATTTT	CSVRTSTDTQYF
TRBD2	TRBV5-5	TRBJ2-7	many	TGTGCCAGCAGCTTCGGACTAGCGGGAGAGGGAAGAAACGAGCAGTACTTC	CASSFGLAGEGRNEQYF
.	TRBV20-1	TRBJ2-1	many	TGCAGTGCTAAACGGAGAGAGCAGTTCTTC	CSAKRREQFF
.	TRBV12-3/TRBV12-4	TRBJ1-1	few	TGTGCCAGCAGTCGTACAGGGATGACTGAAGCTTTCTTT	CASSRTGMTEAFF
TRBD2	TRBV7-9	TRBJ2-2	few	TGTGCCAGCAGCCCAGGACTAGCGGGAGAAGGGGAGCTGTTTTTT	CASSPGLAGEGELFF
TRBD2	TRBV5-1	TRBJ2-3	few	TGCGCCAGCAGCTTGGAGGCGGGAGGGAACACAGATACGCAGTATTTT	CASSLEAGGNTDTQYF
TRBD1	TRBV7-2	TRBJ2-7	few	TGTGCCAGCAGCTTAGAGTACAGGGGGCCTGGTGAGCAGTACTTC	CASSLEYRGPGEQYF
TRBD2	TRBV6-2/TRBV6-3	TRBJ2-7	.	TGTGCCAGCAGGGCGGCTGGGTCCTACGCGGGACTAGTGAAATCTTACGAGCAGTACTTC	CASRAAGSYAGLVKSYEQYF
.	TRBV7-9	TRBJ2-1	many	TGTGCCAGCAGCACATTGCGGGGGCCCTCTGGAAATGAGCAGTTCTTC	CASSTLRGPSGNEQFF
TRBD1	TRBV29-1	TRBJ2-1	.	TGCAGCGCACTCAGGGGGATTTCGTGGAATGAGCAGTTCTTC	CSALRGISWNEQFF
TRBD2	TRBV7-2	TRBJ2-2	few	TGTGCCAGCAGCTTCGGGCTAGCGGGAGGTTCGGGGGAGCTGTTTTTT	CASSFGLAGGSGELFF
TRBD2	TRBV6-1	TRBJ2-1	few	TGTGCCAGCACCTTAGCGGGAGGGCATAATGAGCAGTTCTTC	CASTLAGGHNEQFF
TRBD1	TRBV10-1	TRBJ2-7	many	TGCGCCAGCAGACCCGGGACAGGGTCCGAGCAGTACTTC	CASRPGTGSEQYF
.	TRBV11-3	TRBJ1-6	.	TGTGCCAGCAGCTTAGCCGAAAGGGACCTCCACTTT	CASSLAERDLHF
TRBD1	TRBV20-1	TRBJ1-3	.	TGCAGTGTTACACCGATCCTTATTCCGGGACAGGGGGCCTTTGGAAACACCATATATTTT	CSVTPILIPGQGAFGNTIYF
.	TRBV29-1	TRBJ2-6	few	TGCAGCGCGCTCGGAGTCGGAGGGGCCAACGTCCTGACTTTC	CSALGVGGANVLTF
.	TRBV5-1	TRBJ2-5	.	TGCGCCAGCAGCTTTACCGGGTCCAGGGGCCAAGAGACCCAGTACTTC	CASSFTGSRGQETQYF
TRBD1	TRBV5-1	TRBJ2-7	few	TGCGCCAGCAGCTTAAAACCGGGACAGGGGTTCCACGAGCAGTACTTC	CASSLKPGQGFHEQYF